This T cell receptor beta chain was profiled in a study of spatial heterogeneity in lung cancer (dated 2019 in TCRdb). Study-level background: Beta-chain transcripts were consistently detected in greater numbers than alpha-chain transcripts, which likely reflects a higher abundance of beta-chain transcripts. TCR transcript counts in tumor regions correlated strongly with a T cell transcriptional module score from matched bulk RNA-seq. In the raw uncorrected reads, each unique combination of TCR and UMI appeared more than ten times on average. The study quantitatively compared TCR alpha and beta repertoires across multiple tumor regions, matched nontumor lung and blood in non-small cell lung cancer. TCR repertoire features were related to nonsynonymous mutation counts determined by whole-exome sequencing of tumor tissue. Both alpha and beta chains were TCR-sequenced in about 240 tumor regions, approximately 67 matched nontumor lung samples and approximately 50 PBMC samples obtained at surgery. Study-wide conclusions, independent of this receptor: Confirming at a functional level the hypothesis that regional TCRs recognize regional mutations was considered to require additional single-cell paired TCR alpha and beta sequencing. TCR-seq coverage of tumor T cells was estimated at only approximately 7% for alpha chains and around 14% for beta chains. The tumor nonsynonymous mutation count correlated with the number of expanded alpha and beta TCRs within the tumor. Counts of ubiquitous and regional expanded TCRs were found to correlate with counts of ubiquitous and regional nonsynonymous mutations, respectively.

Relative to its sample, this clonotype is medium-sized (0.01 to 0.1%). Its specific antigen is unknown. No much larger clone exists at a distance of one base, and base qualities are not known. The library relied on 5' RACE. Sequencer: NextSeq 500. To allow correction of PCR and sequencing errors, the TCR library protocol tagged every TCR cDNA molecule with a unique molecular identifier. Processing in the source paper ran as follows. Decombinator tools were used for TCR identification, UMI-based error correction and CDR3 extraction. Expanded TCRs were defined as those above a frequency of 2 per 1,000, corresponding to the top 1% of the tumor frequency distribution. Expanded tumor TCRs statistically deemed absent (corrected P<0.05) from at least one tumor region were classed as regional, and all other expanded tumor TCRs were classed as ubiquitous. Rényi diversity was computed with the R vegan package after subsampling each repertoire 100 times to 5,000 TCRs. CDR3 similarity networks were built from amino acid triplet string-kernel similarity, connecting CDR3s with pairwise similarity above 0.82. The raw public reads went through TCRdb reprocessing: fastp at Q25, MiXCR clone calling, in-frame beta chains kept. Entries that share a CDR3 protein sequence are merged under the most common genes and DNA. TCRdb, rather than the study authors, made the V and J calls. For this sample there are thousands of distinct CDR3 sequences; about 16% appear just once. The ten largest clonotypes hold 6.5% to 9% of the sample.

Reading the label with the study, this specimen's time point is: sample taken at primary tumor resection. Donors were some 78 patients with early-stage, untreated non-small cell lung cancer from the lung TRACERx cohort. Without any cell sorting, TCR sequencing was performed on whole RNA extracted either from tumor and nontumor lung tissue or from cryopreserved PBMC samples. Only patients with enough RNA available from two or more tumor regions were chosen for TCR sequencing. A lung pathologist reviewed the tumor and adjacent nontumor lung specimens before the specimens were selected. This sample comprised lung tumor tissue, obtained at surgery. The receptor was derived from a male donor with early-stage non-small cell lung cancer.

CDR3 loop: CASSAGLAEETQYF. The DNA sequence follows: TGCGCCAGCAGCGCGGGACTAGCGGAGGAGACCCAGTACTTC. The chain uses TRBV5-1 and TRBJ2-5; 11 junctional bases match TRBD2. CDR1 and CDR2 were assigned from the germline V gene as SGHRS and YFSETQ. From V the trimming removes 4 bases and from J it removes 5 bases, while the gene matches leave 4 bases of the junction unaccounted for. Its CDR3 holds 14 amino acids, cysteine through phenylalanine. Solely the CDR3 DNA is kept, with 42 bases framed from the first base.